The 22 T cell receptor beta chains in this list originate from one sample, sequenced in a study of cytomegalovirus exposure and HLA in healthy donors. The PCR had 60 Vbeta and 13 Jbeta primers. The data were produced by immunoSEQ multiplex PCR, yet TCRdb's version contains in-frame clones alone and is incomplete. Of 150,000 to 200,000 clones detected, 70% to 80% appear once; the ten largest clones hold roughly 1.5%. Sequencing was carried out using PBMCs. These receptors all come from a girl under 18 in good health and CMV-seropositive.

J is TRBJ1-1 and V is TRBV5-1, with a possible D match to TRBD1 (5 bases). The CDR3 is 18 amino acids. In germline, CDR1 is SGHRS, CDR2 YFSETQ. Trimming took off 4 bases at V and 0 bases at J, with 22 bases between the two ends. This CDR3 reads CASSAKVAAGHMNTEAFF. The CDR3 nucleotides are TGCGCCAGCAGCGCGAAGGTCGCGGCAGGGCACATGAACACTGAAGCTTTCTTT. The full variable domain, rest sourced from reference TRBV5-1 and TRBJ1-1, is KAGVTQTPRYLIKTRGQQVTLSCSPISGHRSVSWYQQTPGQGLQFLFEYFSETQRNKGNFPGRFSGRQFSNSRSEMNVSTLELGDSALYLCASSAKVAAGHMNTEAFFGQGTRLTVV.

The chain employs TRBV4-3 and TRBJ2-7, with D tentatively TRBD1 (6 bases). CDR1 LGHNA and CDR2 YSLEER come from the germline V gene. V was trimmed by 0 bases and J by 0 bases, leaving 9 bases between them. This CDR3 spans 15 amino acids. CDR3 nucleotide sequence: TGCGCCAGCAGCCAAGATGTCAGGGGCTCCTACGAGCAGTACTTC. Its protein is CASSQDVRGSYEQYF.

The gene calls are TRBV7-9 and TRBJ2-1, with 12 nucleotides matching TRBD1. V lost 3 bases to trimming and J lost 6 bases; unmatched junction nucleotides: 6. CDR3 size: 16 residues. From germline, CDR1 is SEHNR and CDR2 FQNEAQ (reference sequence). The CDR3 reads CASSLGDRGPLNEQFF. The DNA of the CDR3 is TGTGCCAGCAGCTTGGGGGACAGGGGGCCCCTCAATGAGCAGTTCTTC. The complete variable domain, with remaining parts taken from reference TRBV7-9 and TRBJ2-1, reads DTGVSQNPRHKITKRGQNVTFRCDPISEHNRLYWYRQTLGQGPEFLTYFQNEAQLEKSRLLSDRFSAERPKGSFSTLEIQRTEQGDSAMYLCASSLGDRGPLNEQFFGPGTRLTVL.

This clone has a single count. This chain joins TRBV6-1 and TRBJ2-3; D is possibly TRBD2 (6 bases). The CDR3 is made up of 16 amino acids. V was shortened by 1 base and J by 4 bases, with 15 bases between the two germline ends. Germline V gives CDR1 MNHNS, CDR2 SASEGT. The CDR3 here is CASSEGRVWGPDTQYF. As DNA, the CDR3 is TGTGCCAGCAGTGAAGGGAGGGTCTGGGGCCCAGATACGCAGTATTTT.

This clone was detected only a few times. This chain uses TRBV6-1 with TRBJ2-7; no definite D call. V was pared by 4 bases and J by 0 bases, with 13 bases between. CDR3 length: 15 residues. Germline assignment: CDR1 MNHNS and CDR2 SASEGT. DNA of the CDR3: TGTGCCAGCAGTGTCCCCCGAGACTCCTCCTACGAGCAGTACTTC. As protein: CASSVPRDSSYEQYF.

This chain uses TRBV6-6 with TRBJ2-5; TRBD1 might be the D (6 bases). The germline gives CDR1 MNHNY, CDR2 SVGAGI (reference sequence). V lost 2 bases, J lost 5 bases, and 9 bases lay in between. This CDR3 spans 13 amino acids. The CDR3 DNA reads TGTGCCAGCAGTTACGGGGGCCTCGAGACCCAGTACTTC. As protein: CASSYGGLETQYF.

This clone has more than one count but fewer than ten. This chain joins TRBV6-4 and TRBJ1-1; D remains unclear. V was trimmed by 7 bases and J by 1 base, leaving 13 bases between them. Looked up from germline, CDR1 is MRHNA and CDR2 is SNTAGT. CDR3 size: 14 residues. The DNA for the CDR3 is TGTGCCAGCACCCCTTCCCCGGGGAACACTGAAGCTTTCTTT. It encodes CASTPSPGNTEAFF.

The V gene is TRBV15, the J gene TRBJ1-2; 7 positions match TRBD1. V lost 0 bases to trimming and J lost 7 bases; unmatched junction nucleotides: 5. Germline V gives CDR1 LNHNV, CDR2 YYDKDF (reference sequence). There are 14 residues in the CDR3. CDR3 protein: CATSRDLTGFGYTF. In DNA form, the CDR3 reads TGTGCCACCAGCAGAGATTTGACAGGGTTTGGCTACACCTTC.

This clone is a singleton in its sample. The chain links TRBV5-1 to TRBJ2-2, with 7 positions matching TRBD2. With 4 bases clipped from V and 3 bases from J, the junction kept 6 bases outside the gene matches. Germline values: CDR1 SGHRS, CDR2 YFSETQ. The CDR3 length is 15 residues. The CDR3 spells CASSPLAGDTGELFF. The CDR3 region has the DNA TGCGCCAGCAGCCCCCTCGCGGGGGACACCGGGGAGCTGTTTTTT. Drawing the rest from reference TRBV5-1 and TRBJ2-2, the complete variable domain is KAGVTQTPRYLIKTRGQQVTLSCSPISGHRSVSWYQQTPGQGLQFLFEYFSETQRNKGNFPGRFSGRQFSNSRSEMNVSTLELGDSALYLCASSPLAGDTGELFFGEGSRLTVL.

For the CDR3, the DNA is TGTGCCAGCAGTACCGGGGAAAGCCCCTCCTACGAGCAGTACTTC. Its protein is CASSTGESPSYEQYF. This chain links TRBV11-3 with TRBJ2-7, with TRBD2 as a possible D gene (5 bases). Looked up from germline, CDR1 is SGHNT and CDR2 is YENEEA. With 6 bases removed from V and 0 bases from J, the gap between germline ends came to 15 bases. The CDR3 spans 15 residues.

The chain couples TRBV7-9 to TRBJ2-1; a possible D gene is TRBD1 (6 bases). This CDR3 has 11 residues. Per germline, CDR1 SEHNR and CDR2 FQNEAQ (reference sequence). Trimming removed 5 bases at V and 8 bases at J, with 7 bases between. CDR3 in DNA: TGTGCCAGCAGCCCAGGGGATGAGCAGTTCTTC. This sequence encodes CASSPGDEQFF.

The chain carries TRBV9 and TRBJ2-1; 7 bases align to TRBD1. Trimming took 3 bases from V and 0 from J; bases not matched to a gene: 6. Germline V gene data show CDR1 as SGDLS and CDR2 as YYNGEE. This CDR3 region has 16 residues. The CDR3 bases are TGTGCCAGCAGCGACCCGGGACAGAGCTCCTACAATGAGCAGTTCTTC. Translation gives CASSDPGQSSYNEQFF.

The chain uses TRBV4-1 and TRBJ2-7, with D maybe TRBD2 (5 bases). Trimming stripped 1 base from V and 3 bases from J, with 16 bases between. The CDR3 consists of 16 residues. Germline assignment: CDR1 MGHRA and CDR2 YSYEKL. In DNA, the CDR3 is TGCGCCAGCAGCCAAGTTGCGCTACTAGACGGCTACGAGCAGTACTTC. It translates to CASSQVALLDGYEQYF.

This clone was picked up one time. The V and J genes are TRBV4-1 and TRBJ1-2; TRBD1 is a possible D gene (5 bases). The CDR3 consists of 14 residues. Germline V gene data show CDR1 as MGHRA and CDR2 as YSYEKL. Trimming left V 1 base short and J 1 base short, with 7 bases between. CDR3 sequence reads: CASSQAGNNYGYTF. The CDR3 region has the DNA TGCGCCAGCAGCCAAGCAGGGAATAACTATGGCTACACCTTC.

DNA of the CDR3: TGTGCCAGCAGCTTACTAGCGGGGGGGGGCACAGATACGCAGTATTTT. It codes for CASSLLAGGGTDTQYF. The gene calls are TRBV7-8 and TRBJ2-3; TRBD2 matches at 12 bases. Per germline, CDR1 SGHVS and CDR2 FQNEAQ. The CDR3 has 16 amino acids. Losses at the gene ends were 2 bases for V and 1 base for J; bases not matched to a gene: 1. Complete variable domain (other parts from reference TRBV7-8 and TRBJ2-3): GAGVSQSPRYKVAKRGQDVALRCDPISGHVSLFWYQQALGQGPEFLTYFQNEAQLDKSGLPSDRFFAERPEGSVSTLKIQRTQQEDSAVYLCASSLLAGGGTDTQYFGPGTRLTVL.

This chain joins TRBV5-4 and TRBJ2-2; possible D gene TRBD1, 5 bases. CDR1 is SGHNT and CDR2 is YYREEE in the germline V gene (reference sequence). The CDR3 is 14 residues long. Trimming removed 5 bases from V and 1 base from J, with 9 bases in between. The CDR3 nucleotides read TGTGCCAGCAGACATGGACAGAACACCGGGGAGCTGTTTTTT. The encoded protein is CASRHGQNTGELFF. The entire variable domain, with the rest obtained from reference TRBV5-4 and TRBJ2-2, is as follows: ETGVTQSPTHLIKTRGQQVTLRCSSQSGHNTVSWYQQALGQGPQFIFQYYREEENGRGNFPPRFSGLQFPNYSSELNVNALELDDSALYLCASRHGQNTGELFFGEGSRLTVL.

This rearrangement joins TRBV13 to TRBJ2-7; 9 bases align to TRBD1. CDR3 length equals 14 residues. Germline values: CDR1 PRHDT, CDR2 FYEKMQ (reference sequence). V shed 2 bases and J 5 bases; nucleotides not matched to a gene: 4. The CDR3 DNA follows: TGTGCCAGCAGCTTACCGGGACAGGGCCACGAGCAGTACTTC. This encodes CASSLPGQGHEQYF.

The V gene is TRBV5-1, the J gene TRBJ1-5, with D unclear. V lost 0 bases and J lost 6, with 7 bases in between. The CDR3 sequence is 13 residues long. Per the germline V gene, CDR1 is SGHRS and CDR2 is YFSETQ. CDR3 DNA: TGCGCCAGCAGCTTGGTATACGGTCAGCCCCAGCATTTT. Amino acids: CASSLVYGQPQHF. Full variable domain (outside the CDR3, taken from reference TRBV5-1 and TRBJ1-5): KAGVTQTPRYLIKTRGQQVTLSCSPISGHRSVSWYQQTPGQGLQFLFEYFSETQRNKGNFPGRFSGRQFSNSRSEMNVSTLELGDSALYLCASSLVYGQPQHFGDGTRLSIL.

This chain joins TRBV7-2 and TRBJ2-1, with TRBD2 identical over 8 bases. This CDR3 contains 15 residues. V shed 5 bases, J shed 8 bases, and the junction held 11 bases outside the gene matches. CDR1 is SGHTA and CDR2 is FQGNSA in the germline V gene. This chain's CDR3 is CASSRGGGGGDEQFF. The CDR3 DNA reads TGTGCCAGCAGCCGGGGGGGAGGGGGAGGGGATGAGCAGTTCTTC. The variable domain in full, completed from reference TRBV7-2 and TRBJ2-1, reads GAGVSQSPSNKVTEKGKDVELRCDPISGHTALYWYRQSLGQGLEFLIYFQGNSAPDKSGLPSDRFSAERTGGSVSTLTIQRTQQEDSAVYLCASSRGGGGGDEQFFGPGTRLTVL.

The J gene is TRBJ2-2, the V gene TRBV11-3, with D tentatively TRBD2 (5 bases). Germline V gene data show CDR1 as SGHNT and CDR2 as YENEEA. This CDR3 comprises 15 residues. Trimming took off 3 bases at V and 3 bases at J, with 11 bases between the two ends. CDR3 sequence (DNA): TGTGCCAGCAGCTTTTTCATTAGCGACACCGGGGAGCTGTTTTTT. Amino acid sequence: CASSFFISDTGELFF.

The CDR3 here is CASSLDGRAQYF. CDR3 nucleotides: TGTGCCAGCAGCTTAGACGGGAGGGCGCAGTATTTT. The rearrangement uses TRBV11-3 and TRBJ2-3; TRBD2 aligns across 8 bases. The CDR3 is made up of 12 amino acids. The V gene end was trimmed by 0 bases and the J gene end by 10 bases; junction bases not matched to a gene: 0. The germline V gene has CDR1 SGHNT and CDR2 YENEEA. Complete variable domain (other parts from reference TRBV11-3 and TRBJ2-3): EAGVVQSPRYKIIEKKQPVAFWCNPISGHNTLYWYLQNLGQGPELLIRYENEEAVDDSQLPKDRFSAERLKGVDSTLKIQPAELGDSAVYLCASSLDGRAQYFGPGTRLTVL.

This chain connects TRBV4-3 to TRBJ2-3; no reliable D call. CDR3 size: 13 residues. The germline V gene encodes CDR1 LGHNA and CDR2 YSLEER. V gave up 4 bases and J gave up 5 bases, with 10 bases separating them. The CDR3: CASSPGVGDTQYF. CDR3 bases: TGCGCCAGCAGCCCTGGAGTAGGAGATACGCAGTATTTT.